A selection of T cell receptor beta chains follows, all from one sample in a study of blood T cell repertoires in COVID-19. Here immunoSEQ multiplex PCR was the method, and the copy in TCRdb shows in-frame clones only, minus some. The sample records roughly 200,000 clones, 87% being singletons. Sequencing was done on a sample of peripheral blood. These receptors came from a woman aged 18-30 years who had recovered from COVID-19. Both conserved end residues are part of each CDR3. A D gene is named only where the DNA matches it firmly. A row's size may be missing; if present it is once, few, many or a size class.

cdr3_nt	cdr3_aa	d_call	v_call	clone_size	j_call
TGTGCCTACACCGGTGTGGGCGACCAAGGGAGAGAGACCCAGTACTTC	CAYTGVGDQGRETQYF	-	TRBV7-8	-	TRBJ2-5
TGTGCCAGTAGCCCTGGGGTTGAGGGCTACGAGCAGTACTTC	CASSPGVEGYEQYF	-	TRBV19	-	TRBJ2-7
TGTGCCAGCAGCGTCCGATGGACAGAGCAGTTCTTC	CASSVRWTEQFF	-	TRBV6-5	-	TRBJ2-1
TGTGCCAGTAGTCCAAGGGACAGCCGTTACGAGCAGTACTTC	CASSPRDSRYEQYF	TRBD1	TRBV19	-	TRBJ2-7
TGTGCCAGCAGCCAAGTGATAGGGGATCTGGACCGTAATTCACCCCTCCACTTT	CASSQVIGDLDRNSPLHF	-	TRBV4-2	-	TRBJ1-6
TGTGCCTGGAGCCCTACCCACGCCATGAACACTGAAGCTTTCTTT	CAWSPTHAMNTEAFF	-	TRBV30	-	TRBJ1-1
TGCGCCAGCAGCTTGGAGGGGGCAAGGTCCTACGAGCAGTACTTC	CASSLEGARSYEQYF	TRBD1	TRBV5-1	once	TRBJ2-7
TGTGCCAGTAGTATTGGGACAGGGGATGAGCAGTTCTTC	CASSIGTGDEQFF	TRBD1	TRBV19	-	TRBJ2-1
TGCGCCAGCAGCTTCAATTCGGGGCGGACTAGCGGGATCGAGCAGTACTTC	CASSFNSGRTSGIEQYF	TRBD2	TRBV5-1	-	TRBJ2-7
TGTGCCAGCAGCCCTCGGAGCAGGGGGCATGGTAATGAAAAACTGTTTTTT	CASSPRSRGHGNEKLFF	TRBD1	TRBV7-9	-	TRBJ1-4
TGTGCCAGCAGCTCACAGGTGGAAAAACTGTTTTTT	CASSSQVEKLFF	-	TRBV5-5	-	TRBJ1-4
TGTGCCAGCAGTTTGAACTGGTCCTACGAGCAGTACTTC	CASSLNWSYEQYF	-	TRBV12-3/TRBV12-4	-	TRBJ2-7
TGCGCCAGCAGCCCGTCCCGGGACAGGGGCGGGAAGGAAAAACTGTTTTTT	CASSPSRDRGGKEKLFF	TRBD1	TRBV4-1	few	TRBJ1-4
TGTGCCAGCAGCGTAGGTGGCGGGAGGGCCACCGGGGAGCTGTTTTTT	CASSVGGGRATGELFF	TRBD2	TRBV9	-	TRBJ2-2
TGTGCCACCAGCATGCGGCCAGGGGCCCCATATGGCTACACCTTC	CATSMRPGAPYGYTF	-	TRBV15	-	TRBJ1-2
TGTGCCAGCAGCTTATCAGAGGATCAGCCCCAGCATTTT	CASSLSEDQPQHF	-	TRBV7-6	-	TRBJ1-5
TGCGCCAGCAGTGATCCGGGACAGGGTGTCTACGAGCAGTACTTC	CASSDPGQGVYEQYF	TRBD1	TRBV10-1	few	TRBJ2-7
TGTGCCAGCAGCCTGATTGGGAGGGGCTTTAATTCACCCCTCCACTTT	CASSLIGRGFNSPLHF	-	TRBV3-1/TRBV3-2	-	TRBJ1-6
TGTGCTAGTGGTTTGGTACGGAGGGGGGGACTAGCGGGAGTTGACACCGGGGAGCTGTTTTTT	CASGLVRRGGLAGVDTGELFF	TRBD2	TRBV12-5	-	TRBJ2-2
TGCAGCGTTGAAGGCGTCTCAGGGCGGGGTACTGAAGCTTTCTTT	CSVEGVSGRGTEAFF	-	TRBV29-1	-	TRBJ1-1
TGTGCCAGCAGTCCTCAGGGACAGACTTACAATGAGCAGTTCTTC	CASSPQGQTYNEQFF	TRBD1	TRBV6-5	-	TRBJ2-1
TGCGCCAGCAGTGAGTCCCGGACACCGCTTGGCTACACCTTC	CASSESRTPLGYTF	-	TRBV10-2	-	TRBJ1-2
TGTGCCAGTAGTATCGTAGGGTCGGGAGAAACAGATACGCAGTATTTT	CASSIVGSGETDTQYF	-	TRBV19	-	TRBJ2-3
TGTGCCAGCAGTTCCTCGGGGTCGTGGGATGAAGCTTTCTTT	CASSSSGSWDEAFF	-	TRBV27	-	TRBJ1-1
TGCAGCGTATTACTAGCGGGAGGTCCCTACGAGCAGTACTTC	CSVLLAGGPYEQYF	TRBD2	TRBV29-1	-	TRBJ2-7
TGTGCCAGTCCCGCTCTACAGGTGATTAATCAGCCCCAGCATTTT	CASPALQVINQPQHF	-	TRBV19	-	TRBJ1-5
TGTGCCAGCAGCTTTTGGGGGGGCAATCAGCCCCAGCATTTT	CASSFWGGNQPQHF	-	TRBV5-4	-	TRBJ1-5
TGTGCCAGCAGGGGACAACAGACTCCTAACTATGGCTACACCTTC	CASRGQQTPNYGYTF	-	TRBV6-5	-	TRBJ1-2
TGTGCCAGTAGTACAGTCAACACTGAAGCTTTCTTT	CASSTVNTEAFF	-	TRBV19	-	TRBJ1-1
TGTGCCAGCAGTATAGTAATGAACACTGAAGCTTTCTTT	CASSIVMNTEAFF	-	TRBV27	-	TRBJ1-1
TGTGCCAGCAGTTTAGGACATACTGAAGCTTTCTTT	CASSLGHTEAFF	-	TRBV12-3/TRBV12-4	-	TRBJ1-1
TGTGCCAGCAGCTTGAGGGGCTCGGGAGAGACCCAGTACTTC	CASSLRGSGETQYF	-	TRBV5-6	-	TRBJ2-5
TGTGCCAGCAGCGGGACTAGCGGGATACCTGAGCAGTTCTTC	CASSGTSGIPEQFF	TRBD2	TRBV7-9	-	TRBJ2-1
TGTGCCAGCAGCCAAAGTGATGGGACAGGACCCTACGAGCAGTACTTC	CASSQSDGTGPYEQYF	TRBD1	TRBV14	once	TRBJ2-7
TGTGCCAGCAGCCAAGAAAAGAGCTCCTACAATGAGCAGTTCTTC	CASSQEKSSYNEQFF	-	TRBV4-2	-	TRBJ2-1
TGTGCCAGCACCCTGACAGGGGAGTACGAGCAGTACTTC	CASTLTGEYEQYF	TRBD1	TRBV6-4	-	TRBJ2-7
TGTGCCAGCAGCTTAACAACTAGCGTGACCTACAATGAGCAGTTCTTC	CASSLTTSVTYNEQFF	TRBD2	TRBV7-7	-	TRBJ2-1
TGTGCCAGCAGCCCGACAGGGGGGGGTGAGCAGTACTTC	CASSPTGGGEQYF	TRBD1	TRBV7-3	-	TRBJ2-7
TGTGCCAGCAGCAAGGGCAGCCAAGAGACCCAGTACTTC	CASSKGSQETQYF	-	TRBV21-1	-	TRBJ2-5
TGTGCCAGCAGTTGGACAGGGGGGTCCTACGAGCAGTACTTC	CASSWTGGSYEQYF	TRBD1	TRBV6-2/TRBV6-3	once	TRBJ2-7
TGTGCCAGCAGCCCCCGACAGGTAATCTACAATGAGCAGTTCTTC	CASSPRQVIYNEQFF	-	TRBV3-1/TRBV3-2	-	TRBJ2-1
TGTGCCTGGAGCCCAGCGGGAGGGAACCACGAGCAGTACTTC	CAWSPAGGNHEQYF	TRBD2	TRBV30	few	TRBJ2-7
TGCGCCAGCAGCCAAGCGCCACTAGCCTCCGCGAACACCGGGGAGCTGTTTTTT	CASSQAPLASANTGELFF	-	TRBV4-1	few	TRBJ2-2
TGTGCCAGCAGGGACACAAGACAGGGAAGATACGGCTACACCTTC	CASRDTRQGRYGYTF	TRBD1	TRBV25-1	-	TRBJ1-2
TGTGCCAGCAGCTTAGATTTCCCCGGGGAGCTGTTTTTT	CASSLDFPGELFF	-	TRBV2	-	TRBJ2-2
TGCAGCGCCCAAGGGGGGGCGAACTATGGCTACACCTTC	CSAQGGANYGYTF	-	TRBV29-1	-	TRBJ1-2
TGTGCCATCAGTGAGTCAACCGGGTTAGTAGGTGGCTACACCTTC	CAISESTGLVGGYTF	-	TRBV10-3	-	TRBJ1-2
TGTGCCAGTAATCCCGGGACTTCTTTCGAGCAGTACTTC	CASNPGTSFEQYF	-	TRBV6-5	-	TRBJ2-7
TGTGCCATCAACCCTTTGGGACAGGGGGTCCCAAACACCATATATTTT	CAINPLGQGVPNTIYF	TRBD1	TRBV10-3	-	TRBJ1-3
TGTGCCAGCAGCCAAGTTAATACGGGGACTAGCTTCACAGATACGCAGTATTTT	CASSQVNTGTSFTDTQYF	TRBD2	TRBV4-2	-	TRBJ2-3
TGTGCCAGCAGTGAATATGCGGGAGGGTGGTACACCGGGGAGCTGTTTTTT	CASSEYAGGWYTGELFF	TRBD2	TRBV25-1	-	TRBJ2-2
TGTGCCAGCAAGACTCCCGGGACAGCCCATCCCTCCTACAATGAGCAGTTCTTC	CASKTPGTAHPSYNEQFF	TRBD1	TRBV27	-	TRBJ2-1
TGCGCCAGCAGTGACGGTAGCGGGAGGGTGTACAATGAGCAGTTCTTC	CASSDGSGRVYNEQFF	TRBD2	TRBV10-1	-	TRBJ2-1
TGTGCCTGGGACCGGGTTAGATCCTACGAGCAGTACTTC	CAWDRVRSYEQYF	-	TRBV30	-	TRBJ2-7
TGTGCCAGCAGTGCCGACAGGGGATATGGCTACACCTTC	CASSADRGYGYTF	TRBD1	TRBV27	many	TRBJ1-2
TGTGCCAGCATCAACACCGTCGATGAGCAGTTCTTC	CASINTVDEQFF	-	TRBV27	-	TRBJ2-1
TGCGCCAGCAGCCGGGCGGGAGCTGAGTTAGATACGCAGTATTTT	CASSRAGAELDTQYF	TRBD2	TRBV5-1	-	TRBJ2-3
TGTGCCAGCAGCTTAGCGGGACTTGGGGCTTTCTTT	CASSLAGLGAFF	-	TRBV7-9	-	TRBJ1-1
TGTGCCAGCAGGGACTACTACAATGAGCAGTTCTTC	CASRDYYNEQFF	-	TRBV27	-	TRBJ2-1
TGTGCCAGCAGTTACTCTCTGGGGCGCGAACAGCCCCAGCATTTT	CASSYSLGREQPQHF	-	TRBV6-5	few	TRBJ1-5